This T cell receptor beta chain was obtained from a study of blood T cell repertoires in COVID-19 (dated by TCRdb to about 2020). About the study as a whole: Samples covering the acute and convalescent phases of COVID-19 were provided by collaborators in the United States, Italy and Spain. The repertoires were released in a freely available public database meant as a resource for research on the immune response to SARS-CoV-2. The material from the prospective study consisted of cDNA or gDNA derived from T cells, B-cell-depleted T cells, or PBMCs. Sample metadata almost always included a de-identified subject ID, COVID-19 status, age in years and sex. The dataset comprised deeply sampled blood TCRbeta repertoires from subjects exposed to, actively infected with, or recovered from COVID-19. Samples were obtained from the ongoing ImmuneRACE study (first 160 participants) and from roughly 1,300 subjects provided by 6 global collaborators. Where HLA class I and class II types were available, the types were taken from metadata supplied by the sample provider, not from assay-based typing. What the authors observed across the whole study: The amount of clinical and demographic metadata varied by source and participant and was provided uncurated.

TCRbeta CDR3 regions were amplified from genomic DNA by means of the immunoSEQ Assay, a bias-controlled multiplex PCR. On the study's bioinformatics: The number of nucleated cells in each sample was estimated from the amplification of reference gene primers within the assay. Sequence reads were collapsed and filtered to measure the absolute abundance of every unique TCRbeta CDR3 rearrangement. For each sample, productive Simpson clonality was calculated as the square root of Simpson's diversity index over productive rearrangements. The immuneACCESS repertoire file appears here via TCRdb, limited to in-frame rearrangements. These files lack a portion of the clones; in checked studies, under half of the deficit traces to unresolved V genes, and the cause of the others is not known. The DNA gave D and trimming, while V, J and clone size come from that table. The sample profile shows 250,000 or so clones; around four fifths of them were found once. Together, the top ten hold approximately 4.5% of the sample.

Collaborating institutions collected whole blood in K2EDTA tubes following their own protocols. For TCRbeta analysis, collaborators shipped samples in one of three forms: frozen whole blood, isolated PBMCs, or DNA extracted from either of those sample types. From the cysteine through the phenylalanine, the CDR3 covers 14 amino acids. Only CDR3 DNA remains: 42 bases, in frame from the first base. CDR1 and CDR2 are drawn from the germline V gene (reference sequence): SGHNT, YYREEE. At the junction V is shortened by 4 bases and J by 8 bases, with 18 bases in between. Details on this clone: Its antigen is currently not known. Base qualities are not provided; no much larger clone lies one nucleotide away.

The rearrangement joined TRBV5-4 to TRBJ1-2, with a weak D call of TRBD1 (6 bases match). Sample: peripheral blood. This clonotype was obtained from a woman in her 70s with acute or convalescent COVID-19. CDR3 loop: CASSVRDTFVGYTF. At the DNA level, the sequence is TGTGCCAGCAGCGTGAGGGACACCTTCGTCGGCTACACCTTC.